Here is one T cell receptor (beta chain) with its context. Its cognate antigen is unknown. The data were obtained in a study of neoadjuvant nivolumab and ipilimumab in lung cancer. Germline-derived CDR1 and CDR2 are SGHNT and YYREEE (reference sequence). There are 15 residues in the CDR3. Deletions cut 1 base from V and 5 bases from J, with 16 bases between. Whole-study findings and limits: From pretherapy to surgery, tumor richness and clonality rose with dual therapy. Resected tumors had greater TCR richness and clonality than uninvolved lung. TCR receptors were sequenced in few samples.

The protocol was immunoSEQ multiplex PCR, while the TCRdb copy is restricted to in-frame clones and leaves out a portion. The sample lists 28,000 or so clones, nearly 85% occurring once. The V and J genes are TRBV5-4 and TRBJ2-7; D might be TRBD2 (6 bases). The specimen comprised tumor tissue, sampled after neoadjuvant nivolumab, alone or with ipilimumab, at or shortly before surgery. The origin of this receptor is an adult with non-small cell lung cancer. The CDR3 spells CASSLLVGGSNEQYF. In nucleotides, the CDR3 is TGTGCCAGCAGCTTGTTAGTGGGAGGTAGCAACGAGCAGTACTTC.